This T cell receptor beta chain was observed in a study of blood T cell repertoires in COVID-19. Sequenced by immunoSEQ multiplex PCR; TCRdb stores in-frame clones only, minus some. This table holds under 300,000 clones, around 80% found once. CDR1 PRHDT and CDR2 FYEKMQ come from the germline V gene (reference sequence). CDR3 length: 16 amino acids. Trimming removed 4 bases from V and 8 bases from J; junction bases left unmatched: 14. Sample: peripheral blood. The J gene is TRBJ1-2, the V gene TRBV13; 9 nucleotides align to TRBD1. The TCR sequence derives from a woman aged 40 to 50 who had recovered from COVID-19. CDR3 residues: CASSSAPGTGRRGYTF. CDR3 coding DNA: TGTGCCAGCAGCTCCGCCCCCGGGACAGGGAGAAGGGGCTACACCTTC.